A single sample is the source of the 13 T cell receptor beta chains below, sequenced in a study of a mutant IDH1 vaccine in newly diagnosed glioma. These receptors have no identified antigens. Time point: week 23, last vaccination. Mutant IDH1 20-mer peptide, at 300 ug, made up each vaccine dose, with topical imiquimod. The repertoire was sequenced with immunoSEQ multiplex PCR; TCRdb's copy has only in-frame clones and lacks some. Of about 54,000 clones detected, 80% appear once; the ten largest clones hold under 8%. The specimen was PBMCs, collected from a glioma patient whose treatment included an IDH1 peptide vaccine. The receptors come from a man between 35 and 55 years old with glioma.

V usage is TRBV4-2 and J usage is TRBJ2-7, with D perhaps matching TRBD2 (6 bases). Germline lookup yields CDR1 LGHNA and CDR2 YNFKEQ. The CDR3 runs to 16 residues. V was pared by 1 base and J by 0 bases, with 13 bases between. The CDR3 reads CASSQVAGGASYEQYF. CDR3 sequence (DNA): TGTGCCAGCAGCCAAGTCGCCGGCGGGGCCTCCTACGAGCAGTACTTC.

V gene TRBV6-5 combines with J gene TRBJ1-2; D not certain. Trimming pared 1 base from V and 7 bases from J, leaving 4 bases between. This CDR3 region has 11 residues. CDR1 is MNHEY, CDR2 SVGAGI, per germline. The CDR3 loop is CASSYFGGYTF. The CDR3 bases are TGTGCCAGCAGTTACTTCGGTGGCTACACCTTC.

The rearrangement uses TRBV7-8 and TRBJ2-7; D may correspond to TRBD1 or TRBD2 (5 bases each). Between the trimmed V and J ends, which lost 5 bases and 1 base, there was a span of 12 bases. The CDR3 length is 14 residues. Germline V lookup: CDR1 SGHVS, CDR2 FQNEAQ. This CDR3 is CASSPRDGSYEQYF. The CDR3 coding sequence is TGTGCCAGCAGCCCCCGGGACGGATCCTACGAGCAGTACTTC.

The gene calls are TRBV19 and TRBJ2-1; 11 bases line up with TRBD1. Trimming cost V 3 bases and J 7 bases; bases outside gene matches: 5. The CDR3 loop spans 15 amino acids. The V gene's germline CDR1 is LNHDA and CDR2 SQIVND (reference sequence). In DNA, the CDR3 is TGTGCCAGTAGTATTAGTGGGACAGGGGGGAATGAGCAGTTCTTC. Amino acid sequence: CASSISGTGGNEQFF.

The V call is TRBV7-2, the J call TRBJ2-1; 8 bases are a match to TRBD2. The germline gives CDR1 SGHTA, CDR2 FQGNSA. CDR3 length equals 14 residues. V lost 4 bases and J lost 2; bases outside the gene matches: 1. CDR3 in amino acids: CASSSAGAYNEQFF. The CDR3 DNA reads as TGTGCCAGCAGCTCAGCGGGGGCCTACAATGAGCAGTTCTTC.

The chain joins TRBV5-1 to TRBJ1-5; TRBD1 might be the D (6 bases). Germline V CDR1 and CDR2: SGHRS, YFSETQ. The CDR3 length is 13 residues. V lost 4 bases and J 4 bases, leaving 9 bases between the germline ends. The CDR3 is CASSVQGNQPQHF. The CDR3 DNA is TGCGCCAGCAGCGTACAGGGAAATCAGCCCCAGCATTTT. The full variable domain, rest sourced from reference TRBV5-1 and TRBJ1-5, is KAGVTQTPRYLIKTRGQQVTLSCSPISGHRSVSWYQQTPGQGLQFLFEYFSETQRNKGNFPGRFSGRQFSNSRSEMNVSTLELGDSALYLCASSVQGNQPQHFGDGTRLSIL.

V usage is TRBV19 and J usage is TRBJ2-5; 9 bases agree with TRBD2. Germline loops: CDR1 LNHDA, CDR2 SQIVND (reference sequence). This CDR3 is 16 amino acids long. With 3 bases clipped from V and 1 base from J, the junction kept 6 bases outside the gene matches. The CDR3 here is CASSIFQAGGQETQYF. The CDR3, as DNA: TGTGCCAGTAGTATTTTTCAAGCGGGGGGCCAAGAGACCCAGTACTTC.

The J gene is TRBJ2-3, the V gene TRBV29-1; TRBD2 aligns across 11 bases. The germline V gene has CDR1 SQVTM and CDR2 ANQGSEA. J gave up 6 bases and V 6 bases, and 11 bases lay outside the gene matches. This CDR3 has 15 residues. CDR3 in DNA: TGCAGCGTGACACCCTTAGCGGGGGGGCGGGATACGCAGTATTTT. It codes for CSVTPLAGGRDTQYF.

V is TRBV19 and J is TRBJ1-5; 7 nucleotides align to TRBD1. V shed 4 bases, J shed 0 bases, and the junction held 6 bases outside the gene matches. This CDR3 spans 16 amino acids. CDR1 and CDR2 from the germline V gene are LNHDA and SQIVND (reference sequence). CDR3 DNA: TGTGCCAGTAGTACGACAGGGACCTATAGCAATCAGCCCCAGCATTTT. Protein sequence: CASSTTGTYSNQPQHF.

This chain links TRBV9 with TRBJ2-5; 9 nucleotides line up with TRBD2. With V trimmed by 2 bases and J by 0 bases, 5 bases remained unmatched. CDR3 length: 16 residues. The germline gives CDR1 SGDLS, CDR2 YYNGEE. The CDR3 here is CASSVGIAGDQETQYF. CDR3 DNA: TGTGCCAGCAGCGTCGGAATAGCGGGGGACCAAGAGACCCAGTACTTC.

The V and J genes are TRBV10-1 and TRBJ1-2, with 7 bases lining up with TRBD1. Trimming cost V 3 bases and J 7 bases; bases outside gene matches: 2. This CDR3 has 12 residues. Per the germline V gene, CDR1 is WNHNN and CDR2 is SYGVQD (reference sequence). Here the CDR3 DNA reads TGCGCCAGCAGTGACAGGGGGACTGGCTACACCTTC. The encoded protein is CASSDRGTGYTF.

The sample holds one count of this clone. The chain employs TRBV19 and TRBJ1-3; the D gene is possibly TRBD1 (5 bases). The CDR3 length is 14 residues. Trimming stripped 5 bases from V and 3 bases from J, with 11 bases between. CDR1 and CDR2 (germline): LNHDA, SQIVND (reference sequence). CDR3 region: CASSRGPVGNTIYF. CDR3 DNA: TGTGCCAGTAGTCGGGGCCCAGTTGGAAACACCATATATTTT.

This clone came up once. J is TRBJ1-4 and V is TRBV5-1; D gene uncertain. The germline gives CDR1 SGHRS, CDR2 YFSETQ. This CDR3 spans 14 amino acids. Trimming took 7 bases from V and 3 from J, leaving 13 bases between them. The CDR3: CASRKVGSNEKLFF. In nucleotides, the CDR3 is TGCGCCAGCCGTAAGGTGGGATCTAATGAAAAACTGTTTTTT. Variable domain in full (rest from reference TRBV5-1 and TRBJ1-4): KAGVTQTPRYLIKTRGQQVTLSCSPISGHRSVSWYQQTPGQGLQFLFEYFSETQRNKGNFPGRFSGRQFSNSRSEMNVSTLELGDSALYLCASRKVGSNEKLFFGSGTQLSVL.